This is a list of T cell receptor beta chains from one sample in a study of T cell changes during pregnancy in multiple sclerosis. Generated by immunoSEQ multiplex PCR, the TCRdb table keeps only in-frame clones and is missing some. Of some 9,100 clones in the sample, 87% were seen once. The sample in question was CD8+ T cells from peripheral blood mononuclear cells, obtained in the first trimester of pregnancy. These receptors all come from a female donor in good health, enrolled as a control in a pregnancy study. CDR3s include the opening cysteine and the closing phenylalanine or tryptophan. A D gene is named only where the DNA matches it firmly. Expanded clones are given a class, and other clones once, few, many or no size at all.

d_gene,j_gene,v_gene,abundance,CDR3aa,CDR3nt
TRBD1,TRBJ1-2,TRBV19,-,CARRTGPGGYTF,TGTGCCAGGAGGACAGGGCCCGGAGGCTACACCTTC
TRBD2,TRBJ2-5,TRBV6-1,-,CASSETTGEGYETQYF,TGTGCCAGCAGTGAAACCACCGGGGAGGGGTATGAGACCCAGTACTTC
-,TRBJ2-3,TRBV19,-,CASSTRPGTLGSTDTQYF,TGTGCCAGTAGTACGAGACCAGGCACACTAGGGAGCACAGATACGCAGTATTTT
TRBD1,TRBJ2-1,TRBV4-2,-,CASSPREGTGEANEQFF,TGTGCCAGCAGCCCCAGAGAGGGGACAGGTGAGGCCAATGAGCAGTTCTTC
-,TRBJ1-2,TRBV19,-,CASSTPRAYGYTF,TGTGCCAGTAGTACCCCCAGGGCCTATGGCTACACCTTC
-,TRBJ2-7,TRBV19,-,CASSNYLSYEQYF,TGTGCCAGTAGTAACTATTTATCCTACGAGCAGTACTTC
TRBD2,TRBJ2-2,TRBV9,-,CASSGERGAMTGELFF,TGTGCCAGCAGCGGGGAGCGGGGGGCCATGACCGGGGAGCTGTTTTTT
TRBD2,TRBJ2-1,TRBV28,-,CASSTVAGGGNEQFF,TGTGCCAGCAGTACCGTGGCGGGGGGCGGGAATGAGCAGTTCTTC
-,TRBJ2-6,TRBV6-4,-,CASSDDRGSGANVLTF,TGTGCCAGCAGTGACGACCGGGGTTCTGGGGCCAACGTCCTGACTTTC
TRBD1,TRBJ2-7,TRBV5-1,-,CASSGDSYEQYF,TGCGCCAGCAGCGGGGACAGCTACGAGCAGTACTTC
TRBD2,TRBJ2-7,TRBV5-4,once,CASSFSGGAQYEQYF,TGTGCCAGCAGCTTTAGCGGGGGGGCCCAATACGAGCAGTACTTC
TRBD2,TRBJ2-5,TRBV7-8,-,CASSWSIAGLEKQETQYF,TGTGCCAGCAGCTGGTCCATAGCGGGCCTAGAGAAGCAAGAGACCCAGTACTTC
TRBD2,TRBJ2-5,TRBV7-9,-,CASSLAGEGETQYF,TGTGCCAGCAGCTTAGCCGGGGAGGGGGAGACCCAGTACTTC
-,TRBJ2-3,TRBV7-9,-,CASSPGLGDTDTQYF,TGTGCCAGCAGCCCGGGACTTGGCGACACAGATACGCAGTATTTT
TRBD2,TRBJ2-1,TRBV18,-,CASSLRTSGEHNEQFF,TGTGCCAGCTCACTTCGGACTAGCGGGGAACACAATGAGCAGTTCTTC
-,TRBJ2-5,TRBV13,once,CASSLGDRREETQYF,TGTGCCAGCAGCTTAGGAGACAGGCGAGAAGAGACCCAGTACTTC
-,TRBJ2-2,TRBV2,-,CASSEYLLYTGELFF,TGTGCCAGCAGTGAATATCTACTATACACCGGGGAGCTGTTTTTT
-,TRBJ1-3,TRBV10-3,-,CAISEPQGGNTIYF,TGTGCCATCAGTGAGCCCCAGGGGGGAAACACCATATATTTT
-,TRBJ1-5,TRBV19,-,CASSIGGAQGNQPQHF,TGTGCCAGTAGTATTGGGGGGGCGCAAGGCAATCAGCCCCAGCATTTT
-,TRBJ2-7,TRBV28,-,CASSLWGHRGREFYEQYF,TGTGCCAGCAGTTTATGGGGACACAGGGGGAGGGAGTTCTACGAGCAGTACTTC
-,TRBJ2-1,TRBV7-3,-,CASSLNGAYNEQFF,TGTGCCAGCAGCTTAAACGGAGCCTACAATGAGCAGTTCTTC
-,TRBJ1-2,TRBV5-1,-,CASSLGSGMGYTF,TGCGCCAGCAGCTTGGGATCAGGGATGGGCTACACCTTC
TRBD1,TRBJ1-5,TRBV7-9,-,CASSLVTGGDNQPQHF,TGTGCCAGCAGCTTAGTGACAGGGGGTGACAATCAGCCCCAGCATTTT
-,TRBJ1-3,TRBV7-9,-,CASSYLIKTGSGNTIYF,TGTGCCAGCAGCTATCTCATCAAGACAGGCTCGGGAAACACCATATATTTT
-,TRBJ2-2,TRBV6-1,-,CASSDTGEVGELFF,TGTGCCAGCAGTGATACGGGGGAGGTCGGGGAGCTGTTTTTT
TRBD2,TRBJ2-1,TRBV27,-,CASSLAGGRGNEQFF,TGTGCCAGCAGTTTAGCGGGGGGGCGCGGCAATGAGCAGTTCTTC
TRBD2,TRBJ2-1,TRBV5-6,-,CASSLSSGSRNEQFF,TGTGCCAGCAGCTTGTCCAGCGGGAGTCGGAATGAGCAGTTCTTC
TRBD2,TRBJ2-5,TRBV13,-,CASTHGLLAGALQPQYF,TGTGCCAGCACCCACGGGCTGCTAGCGGGGGCACTGCAGCCCCAGTACTTC
-,TRBJ1-2,TRBV2,-,CASSDGGKRNGYTF,TGTGCCAGCAGTGATGGGGGGAAAAGGAATGGCTACACCTTC
TRBD2,TRBJ2-3,TRBV28,-,CASRPRTSGRSDTQYF,TGTGCCAGCAGACCTCGGACTAGCGGGAGGTCAGATACGCAGTATTTT
-,TRBJ1-6,TRBV7-9,-,CASSPRLGGGGGPLHF,TGTGCCAGCAGCCCGAGGTTAGGGGGGGGAGGCGGACCCCTCCACTTT
-,TRBJ2-7,TRBV27,-,CASSRTATYEQYF,TGTGCCAGCAGTAGGACAGCCACCTACGAGCAGTACTTC
TRBD2,TRBJ2-2,TRBV7-7,once,CASSLGAGEGIGELFF,TGTGCTAGCAGCTTAGGAGCGGGGGAGGGCATCGGGGAGCTGTTTTTT
-,TRBJ2-7,TRBV4-2,-,CASSQEYGSGYEQYF,TGTGCCAGCAGCCAGGAGTACGGGAGCGGATACGAGCAGTACTTC
-,TRBJ2-5,TRBV7-2,-,CASSPWGVQETQYF,TGTGCCAGCAGCCCCTGGGGCGTACAAGAGACCCAGTACTTC
-,TRBJ1-2,TRBV9,-,CASSVGPRGPGGNYGYTF,TGTGCCAGCAGCGTAGGACCCCGGGGGCCGGGAGGGAACTATGGCTACACCTTC
TRBD1,TRBJ2-1,TRBV7-2,-,CASSRDRAYNEQFF,TGTGCCAGCAGCCGGGACAGGGCTTACAATGAGCAGTTCTTC
-,TRBJ2-3,TRBV5-4,-,CASSLSPGGSDTQYF,TGTGCCAGCAGCTTGTCCCCAGGAGGGTCAGATACGCAGTATTTT
-,TRBJ2-1,TRBV27,-,CASSPPAGGWEQFF,TGTGCCAGCAGTCCCCCGGCTGGGGGGTGGGAGCAGTTCTTC
TRBD1,TRBJ2-7,TRBV15,-,CATSRIPGQGRDEQYF,TGTGCCACCAGCAGGATTCCAGGACAGGGAAGGGACGAGCAGTACTTC